The subject of this entry is one T cell receptor beta chain. Its cognate antigen is unknown. This entry comes from a study of cytomegalovirus exposure and HLA in healthy donors. Notes on the study in general: Researchers reported in a later analysis that a missense DCLRE1C variant was tied to TCR beta V- and J-gene trimming. Later work associated roughly 17,000 TCR beta sequences with HLA alleles at 0.05 false discovery rate.

In the PCR, 60 Vbeta and 13 Jbeta primers were used. Only in-frame clones appear in the TCRdb table, and some are missing; sequencing was by immunoSEQ multiplex PCR. This table has about 120,000 clones, approximately 80% appearing once. Looked up from germline, CDR1 is MNHEY and CDR2 is SVGAGI. The CDR3 has 14 residues. V shed 7 bases and J shed 7 bases, with 19 bases lying between them. Donors consisted of healthy bone marrow donors. The sequenced material came from PBMCs. The TCR was taken from a woman younger than 30 in good health and CMV-seronegative. The chain uses TRBV6-5 and TRBJ1-2, with D possibly TRBD1 on 5 matching bases. CDR3 protein: CASTLSWGDRGYTF. The CDR3, as DNA: TGTGCCAGCACTCTGAGTTGGGGGGATCGTGGCTACACCTTC.